The present entry profiles one TCR beta chain with its context. The sample is drawn from a study of blood T cell repertoires in COVID-19. J was trimmed by 0 bases and V by 2 bases; bases with no gene match: 10. This CDR3 contains 19 residues. The V gene's germline CDR1 is SGDLS and CDR2 YYNGEE. Assay: immunoSEQ multiplex PCR; the TCRdb copy retains only in-frame clones and omits some. The repertoire holds about 440,000 clones, with roughly 91% as singletons. The chain uses TRBV9 and TRBJ2-3, with 12 bases identical to TRBD1. Specimen: PBMCs or T cells enriched from blood (not recorded which). The TCR originated in a man aged 18 to 29 who had recovered from COVID-19. As DNA, the CDR3 is TGTGCCAGCAGCGTCGAGTGGGACAGGGGGCTAGTTAGCACAGATACGCAGTATTTT. It translates to CASSVEWDRGLVSTDTQYF.